This T cell receptor beta chain was identified during a study of cytomegalovirus exposure and HLA in healthy donors. At the level of the study: Within an early data release were about 85 million unique TCRs drawn from HLA-typed donors. Study-level findings and limits: Data from an earlier analysis indicated that most TCR beta V segments were productive either about 87% or about 30% of the time.

The PCR made use of 60 Vbeta and 13 Jbeta primers. Here immunoSEQ multiplex PCR was the method, and the copy in TCRdb shows in-frame clones only, minus some. The sample lists 130,000 to 150,000 clones, around 82% occurring once. Details on this clone: The antigen remains unidentified.

Sequencing used PBMCs. The sequence was obtained from a female donor in good health and CMV-seronegative.

CDR3 region: CASRGDPLLGGSGANVLTF. DNA of the CDR3: TGCGCCAGCAGAGGGGATCCTCTGTTAGGGGGCTCTGGGGCCAACGTCCTGACTTTC. The V call is TRBV5-1, the J call TRBJ2-6; TRBD1 is a possible D gene (6 bases). V dropped 5 bases and J dropped 0 bases, with 21 bases sitting between them. This CDR3 comprises 19 residues. The germline V gene encodes CDR1 SGHRS and CDR2 YFSETQ. Full variable domain (missing parts from reference TRBV5-1 and TRBJ2-6): KAGVTQTPRYLIKTRGQQVTLSCSPISGHRSVSWYQQTPGQGLQFLFEYFSETQRNKGNFPGRFSGRQFSNSRSEMNVSTLELGDSALYLCASRGDPLLGGSGANVLTFGAGSRLTVL.